Presented here are 18 T cell receptor beta chains from one specimen sequenced in a study of blood T cells in healthy people across ages. Sample-barcoded 5' priming and a J-beta primer mix drove a second PCR of about 6 to 12 cycles. TCRdb re-analysed the 5' RACE reads in MiXCR, keeping a single row per CDR3 protein. The sample records over a million distinct CDR3 sequences, 45% being singletons. Sequenced material: blood. These receptors originate from a woman aged 55 to 70 in good health.

The chain combines TRBV6-2 or TRBV6-3 with TRBJ2-7; maybe TRBD2 (6 bases). V lost 7 bases, J lost 3 bases, and 16 bases lay in between. The CDR3 spans 14 residues. CDR1 and CDR2 from the germline V gene are MNHEY and SVGEGT. The CDR3 DNA reads as TGTGCCAGCATCTCCCCGGGACTTTTCTACGAGCAGTACTTC. It codes for CASISPGLFYEQYF.

The V call is TRBV12-3 or TRBV12-4, the J call TRBJ2-4; the match to TRBD1 covers 9 bases. CDR3 length: 15 residues. V dropped 6 bases and J dropped 8; count of bases not matched to a gene: 11. CDR3 nucleotide sequence: TGTGCCAGCAGATCGGGACAGGGATCTTGGGACATTCAGTACTTC. Translated: CASRSGQGSWDIQYF.

This clonotype was observed a handful of times. This CDR3 reads CASTAGGAYNEQFF. CDR3 bases: TGCGCCAGCACTGCGGGGGGAGCGTACAATGAGCAGTTCTTC. This chain connects TRBV5-1 to TRBJ2-1, with 8 bases aligning to TRBD2. Germline CDR1 and CDR2: SGHRS and YFSETQ. This CDR3 spans 14 amino acids. With 6 bases clipped from V and 4 bases from J, the junction kept 6 bases outside the gene matches.

This clonotype has only a few counts. This chain's CDR3 is CASSLSTAAYEQYF. The CDR3 DNA is TGTGCCAGCAGCTTATCAACGGCAGCCTACGAGCAGTACTTC. This chain uses TRBV7-3 with TRBJ2-7, with no clear D. Trimming stripped 2 bases from V and 2 bases from J, with 10 bases between. The CDR3 consists of 14 residues. Germline CDR1 reads SGHTA; CDR2 reads FQGTGA.

The V call is TRBV15, the J call TRBJ2-3, with a possible D match to TRBD1 (6 bases). The CDR3 loop spans 17 amino acids. Trimming took 0 bases from V and 3 from J, leaving 16 bases between them. Germline V CDR1 and CDR2: LNHNV, YYDKDF (reference sequence). CDR3 sequence: CATSRDLVLGGTDTQYF. The CDR3 DNA sequence: TGTGCCACCAGCAGAGATCTTGTACTAGGGGGAACAGATACGCAGTATTTT. The full variable domain, completed using reference TRBV15 and TRBJ2-3, is DAMVIQNPRYQVTQFGKPVTLSCSQTLNHNVMYWYQQKSSQAPKLLFHYYDKDFNNEADTPDNFQSRRPNTSFCFLDIRSPGLGDTAMYLCATSRDLVLGGTDTQYFGPGTRLTVL.

This clonotype turned up a few times. The gene calls are TRBV15 and TRBJ2-2; D remains ambiguous. CDR3 size: 15 residues. Germline lookup yields CDR1 LNHNV and CDR2 YYDKDF (reference sequence). The V gene lost 4 bases and the J gene lost 4 bases, with 13 bases spanning the gap. In DNA, the CDR3 is TGTGCCACCAGCACGGCCAGACCGAGCACCGGGGAGCTGTTTTTT. Protein: CATSTARPSTGELFF.

V gene TRBV19 combines with J gene TRBJ2-1, with 11 nucleotides matching TRBD2. V shed 4 bases and J 9 bases; nucleotides not matched to a gene: 2. The CDR3 loop spans 13 amino acids. CDR1 is LNHDA, CDR2 SQIVND, per germline (reference sequence). The CDR3 DNA reads as TGTGCCAGTAGTAGCACTAGCGGGGGTGAGCAGTTCTTC. Amino acids: CASSSTSGGEQFF.

This chain links TRBV5-1 with TRBJ2-5, with D perhaps TRBD2 (7 bases). Between the trimmed V and J ends, which lost 4 bases and 3 bases, there was a span of 16 bases. The CDR3 runs to 15 residues. The germline V gene has CDR1 SGHRS and CDR2 YFSETQ. CDR3 region: CASSPNGGREETQYF. The DNA for the CDR3 is TGCGCCAGCAGCCCGAACGGGGGGCGCGAAGAGACCCAGTACTTC. The whole variable domain, remainder taken from reference TRBV5-1 and TRBJ2-5, is KAGVTQTPRYLIKTRGQQVTLSCSPISGHRSVSWYQQTPGQGLQFLFEYFSETQRNKGNFPGRFSGRQFSNSRSEMNVSTLELGDSALYLCASSPNGGREETQYFGPGTRLLVL.

This clonotype was seen a few times. The rearrangement joins TRBV9 to TRBJ1-1; the D is unclear. The V end lost 0 bases, the J end lost 1 base, and 4 bases lay between the germline ends. Germline V gene data show CDR1 as SGDLS and CDR2 as YYNGEE. CDR3 length: 13 residues. The CDR3 nucleotides are TGTGCCAGCAGCGTAGGCGAGAACACTGAAGCTTTCTTT. This sequence encodes CASSVGENTEAFF.

At least ten counts were recorded for this clonotype. This rearrangement joins TRBV7-8 to TRBJ2-1; D is uncertain. The ends were cut back, 3 bases at V and 14 bases at J, with 14 bases in the middle. Germline-derived CDR1 and CDR2 are SGHVS and FQNEAQ. This CDR3 region has 12 residues. Here the CDR3 DNA reads TGTGCCAGCAGCTTGGCCCCAGAGAGTGAGTTCTTC. Translating it yields CASSLAPESEFF.

Here the CDR3 reads CASSVSGGNIQYF. The CDR3 bases are TGTGCCAGCAGTGTATCAGGGGGGAACATTCAGTACTTC. The chain carries TRBV6-5 and TRBJ2-4, with a tentative D call TRBD1 (7 bases). Trimming shortened V by 5 bases and J by 7 bases, and 12 bases separated the two germline ends. Germline V CDR1 and CDR2: MNHEY, SVGAGI. The CDR3 is 13 residues long.

The chain has TRBV6-5 and TRBJ2-5; 8 bases are a match to TRBD2. The junction had 7 bases not matched to a gene; V was cut back by 6 bases and J by 4 bases. Per germline, CDR1 MNHEY and CDR2 SVGAGI. The CDR3 has 14 amino acids. CDR3: CASRNRGGSETQYF. CDR3 nucleotides: TGTGCCAGCAGAAACCGGGGGGGGTCAGAGACCCAGTACTTC.

This clonotype was recorded a few times. The gene calls are TRBV13 and TRBJ2-7; the match to TRBD1 covers 8 bases. Germline loops: CDR1 PRHDT, CDR2 FYEKMQ (reference sequence). The CDR3 is 14 amino acids. V was pared by 7 bases and J by 1 base, with 6 bases of the junction left unmatched. CDR3 loop: CASTRQGASYEQYF. The CDR3 DNA sequence: TGTGCCAGCACCCGCCAGGGGGCTTCCTACGAGCAGTACTTC.

This clonotype appeared a few times. Here the CDR3 DNA reads TGCGCCAGCAGCTTGCTACGAGGCAGGGTAGAGGGGGGGGACTCCTACAATGAGCAGTTCTTC. It specifies CASSLLRGRVEGGDSYNEQFF. The V call is TRBV5-1, the J call TRBJ2-1, with D possibly TRBD2 on 7 matching bases. The CDR3 is 21 residues long. V lost 1 base and J 0 bases, leaving 26 bases between the germline ends. From germline, CDR1 is SGHRS and CDR2 YFSETQ.

This chain joins TRBV11-2 and TRBJ2-7; D is unclear. The V end was cut by 1 base, the J end by 4 bases, with 17 bases between. This CDR3 has 16 residues. Germline V CDR1 and CDR2: SGHAT, FQNNGV. The chain's CDR3 is CASSLVGSLSSYEQYF. The CDR3, as DNA: TGTGCCAGCAGCTTAGTGGGCAGTTTAAGCTCATACGAGCAGTACTTC. Looking up the rest from reference TRBV11-2 and TRBJ2-7 gives the full variable domain: EAGVAQSPRYKIIEKRQSVAFWCNPISGHATLYWYQQILGQGPKLLIQFQNNGVVDDSQLPKDRFSAERLKGVDSTLKIQPAKLEDSAVYLCASSLVGSLSSYEQYFGPGTRLTVT.

The chain couples TRBV9 to TRBJ2-7; D is ambiguous. V was cut by 0 bases and J by 2 bases, with 12 bases left in between. The CDR3 sequence is 15 residues long. From germline, CDR1 is SGDLS and CDR2 YYNGEE. The CDR3 bases are TGTGCCAGCAGCGTAGGAAGGGATAACGCCTACGAGCAGTACTTC. This gives the protein CASSVGRDNAYEQYF.

As DNA, the CDR3 is TGTGCCAGCAGTGAACCGGGACTAGCGGCCTACAATGAGCAGTTCTTC. Residues: CASSEPGLAAYNEQFF. The rearrangement links TRBV6-1 to TRBJ2-1; 11 bases agree with TRBD2. CDR1 is MNHNS and CDR2 is SASEGT in the germline V gene. Unmatched junction bases numbered 2, after V lost 2 bases and J lost 2 bases. CDR3 length equals 16 residues.

This clonotype has ten or more counts. This chain links TRBV12-5 with TRBJ2-1; 9 nucleotides agree with TRBD2. The CDR3 is 15 amino acids. Germline V gene lookup returns CDR1 LGHNT and CDR2 FRNRAP. Trimming at V came to 4 bases and at J to 9 bases, leaving 10 bases not matched to a gene. The CDR3 coding sequence is TGTGCTAGTGGTTATAGCGGGAGTGGAACTAGTGAGCAGTTCTTC. This translates into CASGYSGSGTSEQFF.